This TCR beta chain emerged from a study of blood T cells in healthy people across ages. Isolation per sample recovered at least 7 million PBMCs. Germline CDR1 SGHKS, CDR2 YYEKEE (reference sequence). Trimming at V came to 4 bases and at J to 7 bases, leaving 5 bases not matched to a gene. The CDR3 has 13 amino acids. The second PCR ran about 6 to 12 cycles with a sample-barcoded 5' primer and J-beta primers. A minimum of 2.5 million CDR3-containing paired-end reads was obtained for each sample. TCRdb independently ran MiXCR on the 5' RACE reads; one entry per CDR3 protein. Among about 580,000 distinct CDR3 sequences listed, around half were seen once.

The sequencing input was blood. This sequence was found in an elderly man in good health. V gene TRBV5-5 combines with J gene TRBJ2-1; the match to TRBD1 covers 7 bases. The CDR3 is CASSEGQSNEQFF. The CDR3 nucleotides read TGTGCCAGCAGCGAGGGACAGTCTAATGAGCAGTTCTTC.